The clone carrying this T cell receptor beta chain was detected once. These data are taken from a study of blood T cell repertoires in COVID-19. The protocol was immunoSEQ multiplex PCR, while the TCRdb copy is restricted to in-frame clones and leaves out a portion. The data show 55,000 to 70,000 clones, with around three quarters seen just once and approximately 3% held by the top ten. This receptor was identified in a man in his fifties or sixties with acute or convalescent COVID-19. Sequenced sample: peripheral blood.

The CDR3 region has the DNA TGTGCCAGTAGTAGACAAGGCCAGGGGGCATCTAACTATGGCTACACCTTC. As protein: CASSRQGQGASNYGYTF. The rearrangement links TRBV19 to TRBJ1-2; 8 positions match TRBD1. This CDR3 has 17 amino acids. Germline CDR1 is LNHDA and CDR2 is SQIVND (reference sequence). The trim removed 4 bases at V and 0 bases at J, leaving 10 bases unmatched.